This record looks at one TCR beta chain sequence and its context. It lacks a known antigen. Per-base quality was not reported, and no clone a single base away is much larger than it. This specimen comes from a study of blood T cells in healthy people across ages (dated by TCRdb to the mid-2010s). With regard to the full study: In model experiments, template switching captured about one uniquely barcoded TCR beta cDNA molecule for every two T cells. Donors of different ages were randomly distributed across sequencing lanes to avoid experimental bias. The study measured age-related changes in TCR beta repertoire diversity using deep sequencing normalized with unique cDNA molecular identifiers. Two additional independent replicas of 1 million unique cDNA reads from the same blood draw were analyzed for two donors (one aged 18 to 30 and one aged 80 or older). The donors were divided into four age groups: young (average around 15 years), middle-aged (approximately 39), aged (about 61) and long-lived (roughly 86). Results the study describes overall, beyond this receptor: Observed TCR beta diversity per million T cells fell roughly linearly with age, and a significant reduction was already apparent by age around 40. Total diversity estimates from one million sequenced T cells were considered lower bounds and underestimates. Because the CMV infection status of the donors was unknown, age-related changes in expanded clonotypes may potentially have been confounded. The percentage of naive T cells measured by flow cytometry correlated strongly with observed TCR beta diversity. Compared with the aged group, the long-lived group had more naive CD4+ T cells, fewer expanded clones and increased TCR diversity, a pattern suggesting age selection. Bulk unsorted PBMC profiling prevented conclusive comparison of naive and antigen-experienced compartments.

Libraries were built with 5' RACE. A second PCR of roughly 7 to 12 cycles was performed with a sample-barcoded 5' primer and a J-beta primer mix. A unique molecular identifier was introduced onto each TCR beta cDNA molecule by a template-switch 5' adaptor carrying 12 random nucleotides. At least 3 million CDR3-containing paired-end reads were obtained from each sample. The Mint cDNA synthesis kit, primed by a TRBC-specific oligonucleotide, was used to synthesize first-strand cDNA from all RNA. After uracil-DNA glycosylase treatment, a first 18-cycle PCR used universal primers M1SS and BC2_uni_R on all cDNA. On the study's bioinformatics: Normalization of each sample was performed by random selection of 1 million high-quality reads, each carrying a distinct molecular identifier. Instead of being binned into consensus sequences, reads that shared molecular identifiers were thrown out. MiTCR, set to a Q25 quality threshold and the strictest error-elimination algorithm, was used for CDR3 identification, clonotype clustering and error correction. A nonparametric unseen species model with Euler transformation was used to estimate a lower bound on total TCR beta diversity. In-frame beta chains were kept once TCRdb had trimmed the public reads at Q25 with fastp and called clones with MiXCR. Each entry is one CDR3 protein sequence, shown with its most common DNA and genes. The V and J calls here are based on TCRdb, not the publication. Across this sample there are 1.8 million or so distinct CDR3 sequences, with around 42% seen only once. Clones ranked in the top ten supply 23% of the sample.

The donors were 40 or so Caucasian individuals from Russia, aged about 6 to 95 years, who were systemically healthy. About 10 milliliters of peripheral blood were collected from each donor into EDTA-treated Vacutainer tubes. Ficoll-Paque density-gradient centrifugation was used to isolate PBMCs, with at least 7 million per sample. Total RNA, at least 6 micrograms per sample, was extracted from PBMCs with Trizol reagent. For every donor, an aliquot of PBMCs went through flow cytometry to measure the percentages of naive CD45RAhigh/CD27high T cells. V and J are trimmed by 6 bases and 4 bases, and the gene matches miss 4 bases of the junction. There are 13 amino acids in the CDR3, from cysteine to phenylalanine inclusive. Here the CDR3 DNA is all that survives: 39 bases in frame from base 1.

This clonotype was obtained from a human donor in good health. Here the chain combines TRBV12-3 or TRBV12-4 and TRBJ2-5; TRBD2 agrees with 8 junctional bases. The material sequenced was blood. This receptor carries the CDR3 CASRGLVGETQYF. The base sequence is TGTGCCAGCAGGGGACTAGTGGGAGAGACCCAGTACTTC.